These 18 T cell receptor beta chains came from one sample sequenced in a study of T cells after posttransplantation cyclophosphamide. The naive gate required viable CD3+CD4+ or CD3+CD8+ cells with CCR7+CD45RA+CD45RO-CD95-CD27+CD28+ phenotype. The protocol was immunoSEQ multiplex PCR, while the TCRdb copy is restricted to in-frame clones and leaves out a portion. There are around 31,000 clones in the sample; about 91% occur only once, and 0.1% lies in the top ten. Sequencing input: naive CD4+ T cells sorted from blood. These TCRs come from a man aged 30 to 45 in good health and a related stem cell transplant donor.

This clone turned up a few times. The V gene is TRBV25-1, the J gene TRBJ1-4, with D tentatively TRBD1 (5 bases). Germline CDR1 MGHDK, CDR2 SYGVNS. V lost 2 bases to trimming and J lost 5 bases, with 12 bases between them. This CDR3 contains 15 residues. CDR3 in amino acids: CASSEGGTRNEKLFF. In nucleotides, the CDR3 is TGTGCCAGCAGTGAAGGGGGGACGCGGAATGAAAAACTGTTTTTT.

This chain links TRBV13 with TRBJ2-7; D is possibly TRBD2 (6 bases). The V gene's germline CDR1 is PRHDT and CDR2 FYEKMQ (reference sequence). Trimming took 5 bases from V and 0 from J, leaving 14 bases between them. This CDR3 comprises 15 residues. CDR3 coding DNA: TGTGCCAGCAGCCTACCCGGGACTGCCTCCTACGAGCAGTACTTC. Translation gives CASSLPGTASYEQYF. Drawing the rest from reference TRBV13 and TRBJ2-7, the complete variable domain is AAGVIQSPRHLIKEKRETATLKCYPIPRHDTVYWYQQGPGQDPQFLISFYEKMQSDKGSIPDRFSAQQFSDYHSELNMSSLELGDSALYFCASSLPGTASYEQYFGPGTRLTVT.

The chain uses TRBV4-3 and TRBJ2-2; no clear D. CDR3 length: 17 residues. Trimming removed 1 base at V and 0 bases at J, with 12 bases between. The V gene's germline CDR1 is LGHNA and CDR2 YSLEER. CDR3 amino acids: CASSQAPQVSNTGELFF. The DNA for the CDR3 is TGCGCCAGCAGCCAAGCACCCCAGGTCTCGAACACCGGGGAGCTGTTTTTT.

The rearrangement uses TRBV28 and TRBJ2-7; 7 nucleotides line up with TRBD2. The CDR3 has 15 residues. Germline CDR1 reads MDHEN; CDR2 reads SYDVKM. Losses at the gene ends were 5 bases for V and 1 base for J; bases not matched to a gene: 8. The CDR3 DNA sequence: TGTGCCAGCAGTAGACCGGGACTACCTTCCTACGAGCAGTACTTC. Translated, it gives CASSRPGLPSYEQYF.

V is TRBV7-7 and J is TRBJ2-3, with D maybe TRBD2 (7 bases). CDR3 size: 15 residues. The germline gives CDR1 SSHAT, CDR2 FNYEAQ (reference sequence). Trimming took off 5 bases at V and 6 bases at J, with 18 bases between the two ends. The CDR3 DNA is TGTGCCAGCAGCCTCATCCGGGGGGCAGCGGATACGCAGTATTTT. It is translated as CASSLIRGAADTQYF. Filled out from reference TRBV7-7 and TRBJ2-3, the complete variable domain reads GAGVSQSPRYKVTKRGQDVTLRCDPISSHATLYWYQQALGQGPEFLTYFNYEAQPDKSGLPSDRFSAERPEGSISTLTIQRTEQRDSAMYRCASSLIRGAADTQYFGPGTRLTVL.

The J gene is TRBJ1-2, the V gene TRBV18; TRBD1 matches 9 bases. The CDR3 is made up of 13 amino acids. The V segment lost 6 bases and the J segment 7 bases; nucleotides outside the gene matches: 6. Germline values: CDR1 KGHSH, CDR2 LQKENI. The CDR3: CASSGQGIIGYTF. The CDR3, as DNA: TGTGCCAGCTCGGGACAGGGAATAATTGGCTACACCTTC.

Here the CDR3 DNA reads TGTGCCAGCAGACCTGGACTCGTCTCTGGGGCCAACGTCCTGACTTTC. Residues: CASRPGLVSGANVLTF. The chain has TRBV28 and TRBJ2-6, with a weak D call TRBD2 (5 bases). Deletions cut 6 bases from V and 0 bases from J, with 12 bases between. Germline CDR1 and CDR2: MDHEN and SYDVKM. The CDR3 sequence is 16 residues long.

CDR3 protein: CASSLGQGIHEQYF. Written as DNA, the CDR3 is TGTGCCAGCAGTTTGGGACAGGGCATCCACGAGCAGTACTTC. The gene calls are TRBV27 and TRBJ2-5; 9 nucleotides agree with TRBD1. With the DNA end fitting TRBJ2-7 better, the J assignment may be wrong. CDR1 and CDR2 (germline): MNHEY, SMNVEV (reference sequence). The CDR3 is made up of 14 amino acids.

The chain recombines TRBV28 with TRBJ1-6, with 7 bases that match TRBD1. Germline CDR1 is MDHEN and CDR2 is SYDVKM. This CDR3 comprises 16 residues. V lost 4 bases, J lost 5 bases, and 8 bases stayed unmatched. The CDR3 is CASSSLGQEDNSPLHF. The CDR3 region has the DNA TGTGCCAGCAGTTCATTAGGACAGGAAGATAATTCACCCCTCCACTTT.

CDR3 nucleotides: TGCGCCAGCAGCTTGGGGCGGTCTCCCTCCTACGAGCAGTACTTC. Its protein is CASSLGRSPSYEQYF. The genes are TRBV5-1 and TRBJ2-7, with unresolved D. V was pared by 0 bases and J by 0 bases, with 10 bases between. The CDR3 totals 15 residues. In germline, CDR1 is SGHRS, CDR2 YFSETQ. Full variable domain (remainder filled in from reference TRBV5-1 and TRBJ2-7): KAGVTQTPRYLIKTRGQQVTLSCSPISGHRSVSWYQQTPGQGLQFLFEYFSETQRNKGNFPGRFSGRQFSNSRSEMNVSTLELGDSALYLCASSLGRSPSYEQYFGPGTRLTVT.

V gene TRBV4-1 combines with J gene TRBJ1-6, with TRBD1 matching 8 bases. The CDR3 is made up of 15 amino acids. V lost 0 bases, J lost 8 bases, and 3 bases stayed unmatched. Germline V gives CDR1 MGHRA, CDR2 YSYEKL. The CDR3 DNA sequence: TGCGCCAGCAGCCAAGAACAGGGGGGTCATTCACCCCTCCACTTT. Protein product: CASSQEQGGHSPLHF.

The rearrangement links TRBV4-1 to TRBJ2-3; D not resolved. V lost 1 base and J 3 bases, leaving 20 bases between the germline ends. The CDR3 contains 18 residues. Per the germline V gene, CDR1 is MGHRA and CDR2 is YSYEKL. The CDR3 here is CASSQVKGSSVQTDTQYF. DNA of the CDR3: TGCGCCAGCAGCCAAGTTAAAGGATCCTCGGTACAGACAGATACGCAGTATTTT.

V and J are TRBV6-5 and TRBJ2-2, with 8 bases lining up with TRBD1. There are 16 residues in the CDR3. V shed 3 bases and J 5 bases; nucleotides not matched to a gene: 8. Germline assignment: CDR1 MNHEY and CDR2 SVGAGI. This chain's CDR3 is CASSYQAGGVTGELFF. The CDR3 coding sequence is TGTGCCAGCAGTTATCAGGCAGGGGGCGTAACCGGGGAGCTGTTTTTT.

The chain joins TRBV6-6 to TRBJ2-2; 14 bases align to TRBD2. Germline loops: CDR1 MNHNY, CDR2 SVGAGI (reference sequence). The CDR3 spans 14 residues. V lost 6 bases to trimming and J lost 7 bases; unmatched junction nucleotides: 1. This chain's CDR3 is CASSGLAGGGELFF. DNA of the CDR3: TGTGCCAGCAGCGGACTAGCGGGGGGCGGGGAGCTGTTTTTT.

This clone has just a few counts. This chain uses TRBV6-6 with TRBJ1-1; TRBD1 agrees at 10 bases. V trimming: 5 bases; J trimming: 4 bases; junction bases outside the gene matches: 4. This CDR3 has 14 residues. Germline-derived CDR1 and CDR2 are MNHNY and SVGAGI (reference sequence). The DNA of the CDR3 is TGTGCCAGCAGTCTCCGGACAGGGGGCACTGAAGCTTTCTTT. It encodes CASSLRTGGTEAFF.

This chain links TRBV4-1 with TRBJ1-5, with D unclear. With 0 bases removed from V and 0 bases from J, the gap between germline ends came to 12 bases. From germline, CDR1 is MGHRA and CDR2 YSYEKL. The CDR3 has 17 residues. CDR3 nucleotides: TGCGCCAGCAGCCAAGAGTGGCCAGCGTATAGCAATCAGCCCCAGCATTTT. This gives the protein CASSQEWPAYSNQPQHF.

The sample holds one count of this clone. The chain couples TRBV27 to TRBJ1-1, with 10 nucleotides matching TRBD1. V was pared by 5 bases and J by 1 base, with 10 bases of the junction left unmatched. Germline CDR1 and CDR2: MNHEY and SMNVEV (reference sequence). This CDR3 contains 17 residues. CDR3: CASSAGTGAFGNTEAFF. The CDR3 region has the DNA TGTGCCAGCAGTGCTGGGACAGGGGCGTTCGGGAACACTGAAGCTTTCTTT.

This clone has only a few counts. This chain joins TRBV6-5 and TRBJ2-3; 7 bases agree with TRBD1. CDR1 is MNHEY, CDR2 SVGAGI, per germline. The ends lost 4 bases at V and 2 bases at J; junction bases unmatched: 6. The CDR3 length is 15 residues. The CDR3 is CASSSQGTPTDTQYF. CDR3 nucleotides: TGTGCCAGCAGTTCACAGGGGACACCCACAGATACGCAGTATTTT.